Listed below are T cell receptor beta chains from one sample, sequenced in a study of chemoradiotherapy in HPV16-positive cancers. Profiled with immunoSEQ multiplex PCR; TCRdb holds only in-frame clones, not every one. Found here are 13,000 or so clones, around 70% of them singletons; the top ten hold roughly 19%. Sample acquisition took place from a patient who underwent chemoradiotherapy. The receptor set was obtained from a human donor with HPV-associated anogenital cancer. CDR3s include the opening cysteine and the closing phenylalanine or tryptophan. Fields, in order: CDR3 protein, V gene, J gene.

CASSSSQGKNTEAFF	TRBV5-8	TRBJ1-1
CSVEGTGGASTDTQYF	TRBV29-1	TRBJ2-3
CASSDISSVTYGYTF	TRBV2	TRBJ1-2
CASSLRDRGVSYNEQFF	TRBV28	TRBJ2-1
CASTKPLTYEQYF	TRBV28	TRBJ2-7
CASSESYNSPLHF	TRBV6-1	TRBJ1-6
CASSRRGGDISGNTIYF	TRBV4-1	TRBJ1-3
CAINTEFNSPLHF	TRBV10-3	TRBJ1-6
CASRSGTGVSGNTIYF	TRBV7-9	TRBJ1-3
CASSQDQHYNEQFF	TRBV4-1	TRBJ2-1
CASSLRNLYGYTF	TRBV28	TRBJ1-2
CASSVDTYTGELFF	TRBV5-1	TRBJ2-2
CASSERPQGGNEQFF	TRBV6-1	TRBJ2-1
CASMSGGAMMTGELFF	TRBV28	TRBJ2-2
CSAPQYYGYTF	TRBV20-1	TRBJ1-2
CASSDRGRSYNSPLHF	TRBV2	TRBJ1-6
CASSVSPGNTEAFF	TRBV6-4	TRBJ1-1
CASSQEPVSGNTIYF	TRBV4-3	TRBJ1-3
CASSETILGSPQHF	TRBV6-1	TRBJ1-5
CASSDTPGHKSTQYF	TRBV6-4	TRBJ2-5
CASKPPGAVVGGYTF	TRBV6-5	TRBJ1-2
CASSLAATNTEAFF	TRBV27	TRBJ1-1
CASSTQRNREGYRPGEAFF	TRBV5-6	TRBJ1-1
CASSPYQGIGTDTQYF	TRBV7-9	TRBJ2-3
CASSLGGGVGEQYF	TRBV7-2	TRBJ2-7
CASRPLTGGAEKLFF	TRBV5-1	TRBJ1-4